This T cell receptor beta chain was identified during a study of CXCR3-negative and CXCR3-positive naive CD8 T cells. TRB cDNA was prepared as libraries by UMI-labeled 5' RACE. TCRdb re-analyzed the 5' RACE reads; it lists each CDR3 protein once, without DNA. The listing records about 92,000 distinct CDR3 sequences. The CDR3 extends over 15 amino acids. Per germline, CDR1 SEHNR and CDR2 FQNEAQ (reference sequence). V is TRBV7-9 and J is TRBJ2-2; TCRdb proposes TRBD1, but this gene call is untestable without DNA. The receptor comes from a human donor in good health. Some clones in this sample may be carry-over from other donors' samples. The material sequenced was naive CXCR3- CD8+ T cells from blood. The subset is: CD45RO-CCR7+CD27+CD95- naive CD8+ T cells lacking CXCR3 (TNR3-). The CDR3 region is CASSLVPGHTGELFF.